This T cell receptor beta chain was observed in a study of Graves' ophthalmopathy and Graves' hyperthyroidism. Amplification targeted the TCR beta CDR3 regions, with RNA transcripts as the source material. First-round RT-PCR relied on HTBI primers, and a second-round multiplex PCR came next. TCRdb re-analysed the multiplex PCR reads in MiXCR, keeping a single row per CDR3 protein. The table includes roughly 1.1 million distinct CDR3 sequences, approximately 35% detected once. The study, taken as a whole, reports: Among expanded thyroid clonotypes above 0.001 frequency, most also occurred in blood. Sensitivity of approximately 90% and specificity of nearly 82% were achieved when a 13-signature model separated ophthalmopathy from stable hyperthyroidism.

About this clonotype itself: The antigen is undetermined.

Hyperthyroidism patients were newly diagnosed, under 2 months' duration, aged 18 to 65. Certain patients were not enrolled. These were patients with other autoimmune diseases, uncontrolled infections, pregnancy or lactation. The clonotype comes from an adult man with Graves' hyperthyroidism. Sequencing was performed on peripheral blood or thyroid tissue (not recorded which).

Written as DNA, the CDR3 is TGTGCCATCAGTGAAGGGGGCCGTAGGGAGCAAGAGACCCAGTACTTC. It yields the protein CAISEGGRREQETQYF. The genes are TRBV10-3 and TRBJ2-5, with 7 bases identical to TRBD1. The CDR3 is 16 amino acids. Trimming at V came to 3 bases and at J to 2 bases, leaving 9 bases not matched to a gene. Germline V gene lookup returns CDR1 ENHRY and CDR2 SYGVKD.